The clone carrying this TCR beta chain was observed a single time. Participants spanned ages about 18 to 90 years and resided in roughly 22 US areas. Symptom resolution, clearance, or two negative PCRs marked donors in Cohort 3 as recovered. The data derive from a study of blood T cell repertoires in COVID-19. Across the study: The United States, Italy and Spain provided the acute and convalescent COVID-19 samples. The cDNA or gDNA used as material had been derived from T cells, B-cell-depleted T cells, or PBMCs.

CDR1 is SNHLY, CDR2 FYNNEI, per germline. CDR3 size: 15 residues. J lost 6 bases, V lost 1 base, and 4 bases had no gene match. Method: immunoSEQ multiplex PCR; TCRdb's copy keeps in-frame clones and lacks some. This sample carries about 390,000 clones, about 87% of them seen once, and the ten largest clones take around 10%. The specimen was PBMCs or T cells enriched from blood (not recorded which). The source of this sequence is a woman between 45 and 60 years old who had recovered from COVID-19. The chain combines TRBV2 with TRBJ1-4; TRBD1 aligns across 8 bases. In DNA form, the CDR3 reads TGTGCCAGCAGTGAAGGGACAGGGTTTTATGAAAAACTGTTTTTT. It translates to CASSEGTGFYEKLFF.